Each of the 8 T cell receptor beta chains below was sequenced from the same sample in a study of T-cell memory formation after mild COVID-19. TCRdb re-derived calls from the 5' RACE reads in MiXCR, one entry per CDR3 protein. The sample lists 550,000 to 650,000 distinct CDR3 sequences; approximately 15% were seen once. Sequencing used PBMCs or a T cell subset sorted from them (not recorded which). These receptors were collected from an adult woman who had mild COVID-19 (a few samples of this study predate the infection). Cell type and time point are not known.

The J gene is TRBJ1-2, the V gene TRBV2, with unresolved D. Germline CDR1 reads SNHLY; CDR2 reads FYNNEI. Trimming shortened V by 4 bases and J by 0 bases, and 6 bases separated the two germline ends. The CDR3 is 13 residues long. CDR3 sequence: CASSAGTNYGYTF. CDR3 in DNA: TGTGCCAGCAGTGCCGGGACTAACTATGGCTACACCTTC.

The chain employs TRBV7-2 and TRBJ2-7; D perhaps matches TRBD2 (5 bases). The CDR3 runs 12 residues. The V end lost 2 bases, the J end lost 8 bases, and 10 bases lay between the germline ends. CDR1 is SGHTA, CDR2 FQGNSA, per germline. The DNA for the CDR3 is TGTGCCAGCAGCTTAAACGAGCGGCAGCAGTACTTC. It translates to CASSLNERQQYF.

The chain combines TRBV11-2 with TRBJ2-7; 9 bases fit TRBD1. The CDR3 has 15 amino acids. CDR1 SGHAT and CDR2 FQNNGV come from the germline V gene. J was trimmed by 2 bases and V by 5 bases; bases with no gene match: 7. CDR3 residues: CASSQMGTGTYEQYF. CDR3 bases: TGTGCCAGCAGCCAAATGGGGACAGGGACCTACGAGCAGTACTTC.

A few counts support this clonotype. V gene TRBV7-2 combines with J gene TRBJ1-2; TRBD1 might be the D (6 bases). Germline V gene lookup returns CDR1 SGHTA and CDR2 FQGNSA. V was clipped by 5 bases and J by 0 bases, with 16 bases between them. This CDR3 is 16 amino acids long. CDR3 protein: CASSPVGTGTNYGYTF. The CDR3 nucleotides read TGTGCCAGCAGCCCAGTGGGTACAGGGACTAACTATGGCTACACCTTC.

The chain has TRBV29-1 and TRBJ1-1, with D perhaps TRBD1 (5 bases). The V gene's germline CDR1 is SQVTM and CDR2 ANQGSEA. The CDR3 is 14 amino acids. Trimming took 3 bases from V and 3 from J, leaving 14 bases between them. CDR3 coding DNA: TGCAGCGTTGAGCGGCAGGGAGTGGACACTGAAGCTTTCTTT. Its protein is CSVERQGVDTEAFF.

This sequence joins TRBV3-1 and TRBJ2-1, with D perhaps matching TRBD2 (5 bases). The CDR3 loop spans 13 amino acids. V was clipped by 1 base and J by 9 bases, with 10 bases between them. The germline V gene encodes CDR1 LGHDT and CDR2 YNNKEL (reference sequence). The CDR3 nucleotides read TGTGCCAGCAGCCAAGGGGGAGAAGTTGAGCAGTTCTTC. This gives the protein CASSQGGEVEQFF.

V usage is TRBV11-3 and J usage is TRBJ2-2; D not certain. Trimming pared 0 bases from V and 0 bases from J, leaving 11 bases between. The CDR3 runs 17 residues. Germline V CDR1 and CDR2: SGHNT, YENEEA. The CDR3 nucleotides read TGTGCCAGCAGCTTAGAGGGCAACTCCGCGAACACCGGGGAGCTGTTTTTT. It codes for CASSLEGNSANTGELFF.

The rearrangement links TRBV7-9 to TRBJ1-4; 9 bases are a match to TRBD1. J lost 3 bases, V lost 3 bases, and 2 bases had no gene match. The CDR3 totals 15 residues. Per the germline V gene, CDR1 is SEHNR and CDR2 is FQNEAQ (reference sequence). CDR3 region: CASSLGDRANEKLFF. CDR3 coding DNA: TGTGCCAGCAGCTTGGGGGACAGGGCTAATGAAAAACTGTTTTTT. The full variable domain, rest sourced from reference TRBV7-9 and TRBJ1-4, is DTGVSQNPRHKITKRGQNVTFRCDPISEHNRLYWYRQTLGQGPEFLTYFQNEAQLEKSRLLSDRFSAERPKGSFSTLEIQRTEQGDSAMYLCASSLGDRANEKLFFGSGTQLSVL.